This T cell receptor (beta chain) was captured by sequencing in a study of blood T cells in healthy people across ages (dated by TCRdb to 2015 to 2017). With regard to the full study: Template switching captured roughly one uniquely barcoded TCR beta cDNA molecule per two T cells in model experiments. Age-related changes in TCR beta repertoire diversity were measured in the study by deep sequencing normalized with unique cDNA molecular identifiers. The donors were split into four age groups: young (average around 15 years), middle-aged (more than 35), aged (more than 55) and long-lived (approximately 80). Two additional independent replicas of 1 million unique cDNA reads from the same blood draw were analyzed for two donors (one aged 18 to 29 and one aged 80 or older).

Deletion took 9 bases off V and 3 bases off J, with a span of 17 bases between the germline ends. Including the terminal cysteine and phenylalanine, the CDR3 comprises 14 residues. Kept here is only the CDR3 DNA, which spans 42 bases and is read in frame from base 1. Per the germline V gene (reference sequence), PRHDT is the CDR1 and FYEKMQ is the CDR2. The library was prepared using 5' RACE. Sequencing used an Illumina HiSeq 2500. A second about 7 to 11 cycle PCR used a sample-barcoded 5' primer and a J-beta primer mix. Each TCR beta cDNA molecule received a unique molecular identifier from a template-switch 5' adaptor carrying 12 random nucleotides. At least 2.5 million CDR3-containing paired-end reads were obtained from each sample. All of the RNA was converted into first-strand cDNA using the Mint cDNA synthesis kit, with a TRBC-specific oligonucleotide serving as the primer. After uracil-DNA glycosylase treatment, a first 18-cycle PCR used universal primers M1SS and BC2_uni_R on all cDNA. In the source study's methods: Normalization of each sample was performed by random selection of 1 million high-quality reads, each carrying a distinct molecular identifier. Reads with shared molecular identifiers were discarded instead of being binned into consensus sequences. CDR3 identification, clonotype clustering and error correction used MiTCR with a Q25 quality threshold and the strictest error-elimination algorithm. A nonparametric unseen species model with Euler transformation was used to estimate a lower bound on total TCR beta diversity. TCRdb cleaned the public reads at Q25 with fastp, built clones with MiXCR and kept in-frame beta chains. Rows are combined by CDR3 protein, so each entry shows the most common genes and DNA. The authors' filters were not applied to this entry. The sample table records roughly 550,000 distinct CDR3 sequences; more than 20% of these occur just once. The ten largest clones represent roughly 9% of the sample.

Systemically healthy Caucasian individuals from Russia, 35 to 40 in total and aged about 6 to 100 years, were included as donors. Each donor gave about 11 milliliters of peripheral blood, drawn into EDTA-treated Vacutainer tubes. Ficoll-Paque density-gradient centrifugation was used to isolate PBMCs, with at least 7 million obtained per sample. Total RNA, at least 6 micrograms per sample, was extracted from PBMCs with Trizol reagent. The percentages of naive CD45RAhigh/CD27high T cells were determined by flow cytometry on a PBMC aliquot from every donor. On this clonotype itself: The specificity of this receptor is unknown. No base quality information exists; no much larger clone differs at one position.

What the authors observed across the whole study: Estimates of total diversity based on one million sequenced T cells were regarded as lower bounds and as underestimates. Bulk unsorted PBMC profiling prevented conclusive comparison of naive and antigen-experienced compartments. Because donor CMV infection status was unknown, age-related changes in expanded clonotypes were potentially confounded. As age increased, observed TCR beta diversity per million T cells dropped in a roughly linear way, and a significant reduction was already evident by age 40. A strong correlation was found between observed TCR beta diversity and the percentage of naive T cells measured by flow cytometry. The long-lived group showed more naive CD4+ T cells, fewer expanded clones and increased TCR diversity than the aged group, suggesting age selection.

These data are also associated with another study on T cells of mothers and their children. As that second paper reports: Nine systemically healthy Caucasian individuals served as donors, namely three mothers together with their six children. cDNA synthesis used all of the extracted RNA, with 1.5 ug of RNA in each 15 ul reaction. In the second PCR, the M1S primer introduced both the sample barcodes and 2-4 random nucleotides. More than 8.5 million TCR beta CDR3 reads were obtained from each mother, and about 3 million reads were obtained from each child. Thymic selection similarly shapes TCR recombination output in related and unrelated pairs, with minor effect from inherited differences. Related mother-child pairs always showed normalized repertoire overlap that was slightly higher than in unrelated mother-child pairs, though the difference was never significant. No persistent microchimeric T cell clones were found, with a detection sensitivity of approximately 100 clones per million clonotypes. In the study, deep NGS was used to compare the TCR beta repertoires of mothers and children, and features distinguishing related mother-child pairs from unrelated individuals were sought. The mean age was approximately 41 +/- 4 years for the mothers and about 12 +/- 4 years for the children. Libraries were sequenced on Illumina HiSeq 2000 with 100+100 nt paired-end reads after adapter ligation with NEBNext reagents. To prevent cross-contamination, the mother and child libraries were prepared a month apart and were sequenced in separate runs. For each donor, somewhere between about 500,000 and 2,000,000 distinct TCR beta clonotypes were identified. Naive TCR beta clonotypes were estimated from low-frequency clonotypes matched to each donor's FACS-determined naive share, without sorting.

Sequenced material: blood. The source is a boy between 10 and 17 years old in good health. The chain is encoded by TRBV13 joined to TRBJ1-1, and perhaps TRBD1 as D gene, on 6 matching bases. This receptor has the CDR3 CASETGRRDTEAFF. The bases are TGTGCCAGTGAGACAGGCCGTCGTGACACTGAAGCTTTCTTT.